This T cell receptor (beta chain) came from a study of STAT5B mutations in CD4+ large granular lymphocyte leukemia. On the study more broadly: The CDR3 'QG' motif was associated with a particular HLA allele among healthy donors. Study-level points and caveats: Compared with healthy controls (2/35), patient top clones favored TRBV06 (8/27).

The length of the CDR3 is 14 residues. Germline V lookup: CDR1 SGHTA, CDR2 FQGNSA. V lost 1 base and J 2 bases, leaving 8 bases between the germline ends. A word on this clone: Its target is not known.

Libraries were prepared by immunoSEQ multiplex PCR; TCRdb keeps only in-frame clonotypes and omits some of them. This repertoire shows nearly 35,000 clones, roughly four fifths found once; its top ten account for approximately 2.4%. J is TRBJ1-2 and V is TRBV7-2, with D hard to call. The TCR was taken from a human donor in good health. Input material: CD4+ T cells from blood buffy coats. The CDR3 coding sequence is TGTGCCAGCAGCTTAGGTGCGCAGAACTATGGCTACACCTTC. Translation gives CASSLGAQNYGYTF.